The rows below give T cell receptor beta chains drawn from one sample of a study of CD8+ T cells in alopecia areata. Here immunoSEQ multiplex PCR was the method, and the copy in TCRdb shows in-frame clones only, minus some. Of roughly 130,000 clones detected, 50% to 60% appear once; the ten largest clones hold about 4.9%. Material: CD4+ T cells sorted from blood, obtained at week 0. The origin of the receptors is a human donor with alopecia areata. Each CDR3 is given with its conserved first and last residue. A D gene is named only where the DNA matches it firmly. Only part of the rows carry a size: once, few, many, or a class if the clone is expanded.

d_gene	abundance	v_gene	j_gene	CDR3aa	CDR3nt
.	.	TRBV19	TRBJ1-2	CASTALNSDGYTF	TGTGCCAGTACCGCCCTTAACTCTGACGGCTACACCTTC
TRBD2	once	TRBV4-2	TRBJ2-2	CASSQNSGGAGELFF	TGTGCCAGCAGCCAGAATAGCGGGGGGGCCGGGGAGCTGTTTTTT
TRBD2	.	TRBV7-2	TRBJ2-5	CASSSGLAAETQYF	TGTGCCAGCAGCTCGGGACTAGCGGCGGAGACCCAGTACTTC
.	.	TRBV7-2	TRBJ1-2	CASRPRAYYGYTF	TGTGCCAGCCGACCGAGGGCGTACTATGGCTACACCTTC
.	few	TRBV2	TRBJ2-2	CASSERLAVTGELFF	TGTGCCAGCAGTGAACGGCTAGCCGTCACCGGGGAGCTGTTTTTT
.	.	TRBV13	TRBJ2-3	CASSLSPDSDSDTQYF	TGTGCCAGCAGCTTATCCCCGGACTCGGATTCAGATACGCAGTATTTT
.	.	TRBV10-3	TRBJ2-5	CAIKPQGDQETQYF	TGTGCCATCAAGCCTCAAGGAGACCAAGAGACCCAGTACTTC
.	.	TRBV11-2	TRBJ2-5	CASSLSEETQYF	TGTGCCAGCAGCTTGTCCGAAGAGACCCAGTACTTC
.	.	TRBV7-2	TRBJ1-2	CASSWPGRGIYGYTF	TGTGCCAGCAGCTGGCCGGGACGGGGGATCTATGGCTACACCTTC
TRBD2	.	TRBV5-6	TRBJ2-3	CASSLASGRGSTDTQYF	TGTGCCAGCAGCTTGGCTAGCGGGAGGGGCAGCACAGATACGCAGTATTTT
.	.	TRBV7-2	TRBJ2-7	CASNLRGGPSYEQYF	TGTGCCAGCAACCTACGGGGAGGCCCCTCCTACGAGCAGTACTTC
TRBD1	few	TRBV2	TRBJ2-7	CASSPTGQGGQYF	TGTGCCAGCAGTCCGACAGGACAGGGCGGGCAGTACTTC
.	.	TRBV27	TRBJ2-1	CASSLTAGPYNEQFF	TGTGCCAGCAGTTTAACTGCAGGCCCCTACAATGAGCAGTTCTTC
.	few	TRBV6-5	TRBJ2-1	CASSYREVDEQFF	TGTGCCAGCAGTTACCGCGAGGTCGATGAGCAGTTCTTC
TRBD1	.	TRBV29-1	TRBJ1-2	CSVGGQGPVVGYTF	TGCAGCGTGGGGGGACAGGGCCCTGTGGTTGGCTACACCTTC
.	many	TRBV10-3	TRBJ2-1	CAIKRTVDSNEQFF	TGTGCCATCAAACGGACGGTGGATTCCAATGAGCAGTTCTTC
.	few	TRBV30	TRBJ1-1	CAWSLRWTEAFF	TGTGCCTGGAGCCTCCGATGGACTGAAGCTTTCTTT
TRBD1	.	TRBV7-3	TRBJ1-1	CASTRDRGQTEAFF	TGTGCCAGCACCCGGGACAGGGGGCAGACTGAAGCTTTCTTT
.	.	TRBV15	TRBJ2-7	CATSSPGNRQYEQYF	TGTGCCACCAGCAGTCCCGGGAACAGGCAGTACGAGCAGTACTTC
TRBD1	.	TRBV2	TRBJ2-7	CASTQRLRGQGARMESYEQYF	TGTGCCAGCACTCAACGTTTACGCGGACAGGGGGCAAGGATGGAGTCCTACGAGCAGTACTTC
TRBD1	once	TRBV7-2	TRBJ2-5	CASSPDRGPQETQYF	TGTGCCAGCAGCCCTGACAGGGGGCCACAAGAGACCCAGTACTTC
TRBD1	.	TRBV5-1	TRBJ2-2	CASSLARGGQLTGELFF	TGCGCCAGCAGCTTGGCCAGAGGGGGCCAGCTCACCGGGGAGCTGTTTTTT
TRBD1	.	TRBV7-2	TRBJ2-3	CASSGQGLRDTQYF	TGTGCCAGCAGCGGACAGGGGTTGAGAGATACGCAGTATTTT
.	few	TRBV28	TRBJ1-1	CASSLEARTEAFF	TGTGCCAGCAGTTTGGAGGCCCGCACTGAAGCTTTCTTT
TRBD2	.	TRBV28	TRBJ2-3	CASVRRLAGGQPKDTQYF	TGTGCCAGCGTTCGTAGACTAGCGGGAGGACAACCCAAAGATACGCAGTATTTT
TRBD1	.	TRBV5-1	TRBJ1-2	CASSWGQGAGYGYTF	TGCGCCAGCAGCTGGGGACAGGGGGCAGGATATGGCTACACCTTC
.	.	TRBV19	TRBJ2-5	CASSVDSAETQYF	TGTGCCAGTAGTGTGGACAGTGCAGAGACCCAGTACTTC
TRBD2	.	TRBV4-1	TRBJ2-1	CASSARTSGGGGFF	TGCGCCAGCAGCGCCCGGACTAGCGGGGGCGGGGGATTCTTC
.	.	TRBV2	TRBJ2-2	CASSELLLGTNTGELFF	TGTGCCAGCAGTGAACTCCTTCTGGGGACGAACACCGGGGAGCTGTTTTTT
TRBD1	.	TRBV5-1	TRBJ2-2	CASSSTGQLNTGELFF	TGCGCCAGCAGCTCGACAGGGCAATTGAACACCGGGGAGCTGTTTTTT
.	.	TRBV6-1	TRBJ2-5	CASSSRGSQETQYF	TGTGCCAGCAGTTCCCGTGGTTCTCAAGAGACCCAGTACTTC
TRBD2	few	TRBV7-8	TRBJ2-7	CASSLSGTSGVSYEQYF	TGTGCCAGCAGCTTAAGCGGGACTAGCGGGGTCTCCTACGAGCAGTACTTC
TRBD2	.	TRBV5-4	TRBJ2-2	CASISTGGLGTGELFF	TGTGCCAGCATCTCGACGGGGGGGCTGGGCACCGGGGAGCTGTTTTTT
TRBD1	.	TRBV5-1	TRBJ1-1	CASSLQGIGAGTEAFF	TGCGCCAGCAGCTTACAGGGGATCGGAGCAGGGACTGAAGCTTTCTTT
.	.	TRBV5-1	TRBJ2-3	CASSAGTLTDTQYF	TGCGCCAGCAGTGCTGGGACCCTCACAGATACGCAGTATTTT
.	.	TRBV7-9	TRBJ1-2	CASGYGYGYTF	TGTGCCAGCGGGTACGGATATGGCTACACCTTC
.	.	TRBV7-2	TRBJ1-2	CASTIVDRNYGYTF	TGTGCCAGCACCATAGTAGACAGGAACTATGGCTACACCTTC
TRBD2	.	TRBV7-3	TRBJ2-3	CASSSTAGASTDTQYF	TGTGCCAGCAGCTCCACAGCGGGGGCTAGCACAGATACGCAGTATTTT
.	.	TRBV7-9	TRBJ2-5	CASSVLRETQYF	TGTGCCAGCAGCGTGCTCAGGGAGACCCAGTACTTC
TRBD2	.	TRBV9	TRBJ2-5	CASSLRESMGETQYF	TGTGCCAGCAGCTTGCGGGAGTCGATGGGGGAGACCCAGTACTTC
TRBD2	.	TRBV6-5	TRBJ2-1	CASSPAGGYNEQFF	TGTGCCAGCAGCCCAGCGGGAGGGTACAATGAGCAGTTCTTC
TRBD1	.	TRBV5-1	TRBJ2-5	CASTGQGAQRETQYF	TGCGCCAGCACCGGACAGGGGGCACAGCGGGAGACCCAGTACTTC
TRBD1	.	TRBV29-1	TRBJ2-7	CSVRLPRGLGNEQYF	TGCAGCGTCCGATTACCCAGGGGGCTGGGGAACGAGCAGTACTTC
.	.	TRBV2	TRBJ1-6	CASSEDDSPLHF	TGTGCCAGCAGTGAGGACGATTCACCCCTCCACTTT
TRBD2	.	TRBV2	TRBJ2-5	CASRVAGGQETQYF	TGTGCCAGCAGAGTCGCGGGGGGCCAAGAGACCCAGTACTTC
.	.	TRBV2	TRBJ1-2	CASSDPRTAYGYTF	TGTGCCAGCAGTGACCCCCGGACAGCTTATGGCTACACCTTC
TRBD1	once	TRBV4-3	TRBJ2-4	CASSQDPRQGAVLAKNIQYF	TGCGCCAGCAGCCAAGATCCCCGACAGGGGGCGGTTTTGGCCAAAAACATTCAGTACTTC